The 30 T cell receptor beta chains below were found in one sample sequenced in a study of low-dose radiotherapy and immunotherapy resistance in tumors. Described time point: before trial treatment. Primers used for first-strand cDNA, a TRAV- and TRBV-specific set, covered both alpha and beta chains. The authors ran 15 to 25 PCR cycles to amplify TCRs with a constant-region primer and V-primer adapter. TCRdb recomputed calls from the reads with MiXCR, one row per CDR3 protein. The table shows approximately 90,000 distinct CDR3 sequences, with just under 9.5% occurring only once. Source: PBMCs, taken before treatment. The receptors come from a male donor with prostate cancer.

In its sample, this clonotype was seen many times. The chain combines TRBV13 with TRBJ1-1; D not certain. V was clipped by 3 bases and J by 1 base, with 6 bases between them. CDR3 length equals 13 residues. CDR1 and CDR2 (germline): PRHDT, FYEKMQ (reference sequence). The CDR3 nucleotides are TGTGCCAGCAGCTTTATGACGAACACTGAAGCTTTCTTT. Amino acid sequence: CASSFMTNTEAFF.

This clonotype was counted at least ten times. The chain has TRBV7-6 and TRBJ2-1; no reliable D call. V shed 5 bases and J shed 9 bases, with 14 bases lying between them. The CDR3 is made up of 13 amino acids. Germline lookup yields CDR1 SGHVS and CDR2 FNYEAQ. CDR3 sequence: CASSRRTLGEQFF. In nucleotides, the CDR3 is TGTGCCAGCAGCAGACGGACGTTGGGTGAGCAGTTCTTC.

This clonotype was recorded many times. The gene calls are TRBV9 and TRBJ2-4, with TRBD1 matching over 7 bases. Per germline, CDR1 SGDLS and CDR2 YYNGEE. The J segment lost 7 bases and the V segment lost 2 bases, leaving 6 bases of the junction unmatched. This CDR3 is 14 amino acids long. CDR3 amino acids: CASSVGDRLNIQYF. In nucleotides, the CDR3 is TGTGCCAGCAGCGTGGGGGACAGATTGAACATTCAGTACTTC. Full variable domain (rest looked up from reference TRBV9 and TRBJ2-4): DSGVTQTPKHLITATGQRVTLRCSPRSGDLSVYWYQQSLDQGLQFLIQYYNGEERAKGNILERFSAQQFPDLHSELNLSSLELGDSALYFCASSVGDRLNIQYFGAGTRLSVL.

This clonotype was found many times. The chain couples TRBV4-3 to TRBJ2-7; D not resolved. This CDR3 spans 15 amino acids. CDR1 is LGHNA, CDR2 YSLEER, per germline. Trimming stripped 0 bases from V and 7 bases from J, with 16 bases between. Written as DNA, the CDR3 is TGCGCCAGCAGCCAAGACAGGCTAACTGGGTGGGAGCAGTACTTC. Encoded protein: CASSQDRLTGWEQYF.

The sample holds many counts of this clonotype. The rearrangement links TRBV9 to TRBJ2-1; TRBD1 matches at 9 bases. The germline gives CDR1 SGDLS, CDR2 YYNGEE. V shed 1 base, J shed 8 bases, and the junction held 7 bases outside the gene matches. This CDR3 has 15 amino acids. This CDR3 is CASSVYGTGFDEQFF. Written as DNA, the CDR3 is TGTGCCAGCAGCGTATACGGGACAGGGTTTGATGAGCAGTTCTTC.

This clonotype has a count of ten or more. The rearrangement links TRBV7-8 to TRBJ2-3, with 9 bases matching TRBD1. CDR3 length: 14 residues. With 6 bases clipped from V and 2 bases from J, the junction kept 3 bases outside the gene matches. Germline V gene sequence: CDR1 SGHVS, CDR2 FQNEAQ. The CDR3 DNA follows: TGTGCCAGCAGACTACAGGGGGCCACAGATACGCAGTATTTT. It is translated as CASRLQGATDTQYF.

This clonotype was recorded many times. The chain recombines TRBV5-1 with TRBJ2-2; D might be TRBD1 (6 bases). The germline V and J ends were trimmed by 4 bases and 0 bases, with 10 bases remaining between them. Germline V gene data show CDR1 as SGHRS and CDR2 as YFSETQ. The CDR3 runs 15 residues. CDR3 in DNA: TGCGCCAGCAGCCTAGACAGGTCGAACACCGGGGAGCTGTTTTTT. This codes for CASSLDRSNTGELFF.

This clonotype was recorded many times. The CDR3 reads CASGRQWAEQYF. In DNA form, the CDR3 reads TGTGCCAGCGGACGACAGTGGGCCGAGCAGTACTTC. The genes are TRBV6-2 or TRBV6-3 and TRBJ2-7; tentatively, D is TRBD1 (5 bases). CDR3 length equals 12 residues. The germline gives CDR1 MNHEY, CDR2 SVGEGT. The V end lost 8 bases, the J end lost 6 bases, and 14 bases lay between the germline ends.

This clonotype was recorded many times. The chain uses TRBV5-1 and TRBJ2-1; TRBD2 matches at 9 bases. The CDR3 consists of 15 residues. CDR1 is SGHRS, CDR2 YFSETQ, per germline. V shed 6 bases, J shed 4 bases, and the junction held 8 bases outside the gene matches. CDR3 residues: CASTLLAGAYNEQFF. CDR3 nucleotide sequence: TGCGCCAGCACGTTACTAGCGGGCGCATACAATGAGCAGTTCTTC.

The V call is TRBV19, the J call TRBJ2-2; 13 positions match TRBD2. The CDR3 totals 15 residues. Germline V gene lookup returns CDR1 LNHDA and CDR2 SQIVND (reference sequence). J gave up 4 bases and V 7 bases, and 3 bases lay outside the gene matches. The CDR3 region has the DNA TGTGCCAGTACCACTAGCGGGAGGGCCACCGGGGAGCTGTTTTTT. As protein: CASTTSGRATGELFF.

This chain connects TRBV6-1 to TRBJ2-2; the D gene could be TRBD1 or TRBD2 (5 bases each). Germline CDR1 is MNHNS and CDR2 is SASEGT. The CDR3 covers 15 residues. The V gene lost 5 bases and the J gene lost 0 bases, with 10 bases spanning the gap. The CDR3 is CASSWGRANTGELFF. CDR3 DNA sequence: TGTGCCAGCAGTTGGGGACGGGCGAACACCGGGGAGCTGTTTTTT.

Regarding this clonotype: Possible read error: a much larger clone is one base away. This chain connects TRBV30 to TRBJ2-7; 8 positions match TRBD1. The length of the CDR3 is 10 residues. Losses at the gene ends were 3 bases for V and 13 bases for J; bases not matched to a gene: 5. Germline V gene sequence: CDR1 GTSNPN, CDR2 SVGIG (reference sequence). The CDR3 loop is CAWSWTGTYF. CDR3 DNA sequence: TGTGCCTGGAGCTGGACAGGGACCTACTTC.

Details on this clonotype: A read error likely explains this, since a far larger clone differs by one base. The chain combines TRBV6-8 with TRBJ1-2; D call uncertain. CDR3 length: 13 residues. The germline V gene encodes CDR1 MNHGY and CDR2 SAAAGT. The DNA for the CDR3 is TGTGCCAGCAGTCACTCGATTAGCCACGGCTACACCTTC. It specifies CASSHSISHGYTF.

This clonotype was counted ten times or more. The rearrangement joins TRBV29-1 to TRBJ2-1; 12 nucleotides agree with TRBD1. The trim removed 7 bases at V and 9 bases at J, leaving 7 bases unmatched. Germline V gene sequence: CDR1 SQVTM, CDR2 ANQGSEA. The length of the CDR3 is 13 residues. CDR3 protein: CSAGTGGRIEQFF. DNA for the CDR3: TGCAGCGCCGGGACAGGGGGCAGAATTGAGCAGTTCTTC.

This clonotype was recorded many times. The rearrangement joins TRBV6-1 to TRBJ2-3, with 13 bases identical to TRBD2. Trimming at V came to 1 base and at J to 3 bases, leaving 1 base not matched to a gene. Per the germline V gene, CDR1 is MNHNS and CDR2 is SASEGT. This CDR3 spans 16 amino acids. The CDR3, as DNA: TGTGCCAGCAGTGAAGTACTAGCGGGAGGGACAGATACGCAGTATTTT. Residues: CASSEVLAGGTDTQYF.

This clonotype was counted many times. The V call is TRBV12-3 or TRBV12-4, the J call TRBJ1-6; TRBD1 might be the D (5 bases). The CDR3 is 14 residues long. Trimming pared 7 bases from V and 5 bases from J, leaving 12 bases between. Written as DNA, the CDR3 is TGTGCCAGCACCGGGGACGGAGATAATTCACCCCTCCACTTT. This encodes CASTGDGDNSPLHF.

There are a few counts of this clonotype. The chain links TRBV5-1 to TRBJ2-3; 8 bases are a match to TRBD1. This CDR3 has 13 amino acids. Per germline, CDR1 SGHRS and CDR2 YFSETQ. After removal of 4 bases from V and 6 bases from J, the junction contained 4 bases not matched to a gene. CDR3 sequence: CASSAGGRDTQYF. Written as DNA, the CDR3 is TGCGCCAGCAGCGCAGGGGGCAGGGATACGCAGTATTTT. Together with reference TRBV5-1 and TRBJ2-3, the CDR3 gives the full variable domain: KAGVTQTPRYLIKTRGQQVTLSCSPISGHRSVSWYQQTPGQGLQFLFEYFSETQRNKGNFPGRFSGRQFSNSRSEMNVSTLELGDSALYLCASSAGGRDTQYFGPGTRLTVL.

This clonotype came up many times. CDR3 in DNA: TGTGCCAGCAGTTCTTGGACTAGCGGATCCTACGAGCAGTACTTC. Translated, it gives CASSSWTSGSYEQYF. The chain couples TRBV28 to TRBJ2-7; 10 bases map to TRBD2. V lost 4 bases and J lost 1; bases outside the gene matches: 4. Germline CDR1 is MDHEN and CDR2 is SYDVKM. The CDR3 runs 15 residues. The complete variable domain, with remaining parts taken from reference TRBV28 and TRBJ2-7, reads DVKVTQSSRYLVKRTGEKVFLECVQDMDHENMFWYRQDPGLGLRLIYFSYDVKMKEKGDIPEGYSVSREKKERFSLILESASTNQTSMYLCASSSWTSGSYEQYFGPGTRLTVT.

This clonotype was recorded many times. V gene TRBV24-1 combines with J gene TRBJ2-1, with a tentative D call TRBD2 (5 bases). V lost 9 bases to trimming and J lost 7 bases, with 12 bases between them. The CDR3 has 12 amino acids. In germline, CDR1 is KGHDR, CDR2 SFDVKD. CDR3 DNA: TGTGCCACCTCTGGGAGCATGAATGAGCAGTTCTTC. This sequence encodes CATSGSMNEQFF.

This clonotype occurred a few times. The chain couples TRBV29-1 to TRBJ2-7; D is uncertain. Between the trimmed V and J ends, which lost 6 bases and 6 bases, there was a span of 18 bases. Germline V CDR1 and CDR2: SQVTM, ANQGSEA. The CDR3 runs 13 residues. CDR3 nucleotides: TGCAGCGTACCTACACAATGGCCCGGCGAGCAGTACTTC. Its translation is CSVPTQWPGEQYF.

This sequence joins TRBV20-1 and TRBJ2-1; 7 nucleotides agree with TRBD2. V trimming: 6 bases; J trimming: 8 bases; junction bases outside the gene matches: 16. Germline CDR1 DFQATT, CDR2 SNEGSKA (reference sequence). CDR3 length: 15 residues. This chain's CDR3 is CSAGSVAGAPHEQFF. The CDR3 bases are TGCAGTGCGGGCAGCGTCGCGGGAGCCCCACATGAGCAGTTCTTC.

This clonotype came up many times. The J gene is TRBJ2-1, the V gene TRBV20-1; 7 bases are shared with TRBD2. This CDR3 region has 14 residues. Germline lookup yields CDR1 DFQATT and CDR2 SNEGSKA (reference sequence). Germline trimming cut 2 bases from V and 3 bases from J; bases unmatched to any gene: 4. CDR3 region: CSARTRELYNEQFF. DNA of the CDR3: TGCAGTGCTAGAACGCGGGAGCTCTACAATGAGCAGTTCTTC.

Many counts were recorded for this clonotype. V is TRBV15 and J is TRBJ2-1; D uncertain. The CDR3 runs 16 residues. The germline V and J ends were trimmed by 6 bases and 0 bases, with 15 bases remaining between them. Germline loops: CDR1 LNHNV, CDR2 YYDKDF (reference sequence). The CDR3 region is CATRMRQSSSYNEQFF. The CDR3 DNA reads as TGTGCCACCAGGATGAGGCAGTCGAGCTCCTACAATGAGCAGTTCTTC.

In its sample, this clonotype was seen many times. The chain couples TRBV2 to TRBJ2-7, with 14 bases identical to TRBD2. Trimming took 11 bases from V and 2 from J; bases not matched to a gene: 5. The germline V gene encodes CDR1 SNHLY and CDR2 FYNNEI. The CDR3 is 14 amino acids. CDR3 sequence: CACRLAGGPYEQYF. The CDR3 DNA is TGTGCCTGCCGACTAGCGGGAGGGCCCTACGAGCAGTACTTC.

In this sample, this clonotype turned up many times. The V call is TRBV20-1, the J call TRBJ2-1; D is unclear. CDR1 DFQATT and CDR2 SNEGSKA come from the germline V gene (reference sequence). This CDR3 region has 16 residues. V shed 4 bases and J shed 0 bases, with 16 bases lying between them. The CDR3 region is CSATQLGTDSYNEQFF. Here the CDR3 DNA reads TGCAGTGCTACCCAGTTAGGTACGGACTCCTACAATGAGCAGTTCTTC.

This clonotype was seen many times. The V call is TRBV18, the J call TRBJ2-4, with D hard to call. This CDR3 has 15 residues. The V end lost 0 bases, the J end lost 2 bases, and 8 bases lay between the germline ends. The germline V gene has CDR1 KGHSH and CDR2 LQKENI. CDR3 in amino acids: CASSPPKVSKNIQYF. CDR3 DNA: TGTGCCAGCTCACCACCAAAGGTATCCAAAAACATTCAGTACTTC.

This clonotype was detected once. This likely traces to a read error, being one base from a far larger clone. J is TRBJ1-1 and V is TRBV6-5; possibly TRBD1 for D (5 bases). The CDR3 extends over 18 amino acids. Trimming pared 2 bases from V and 3 bases from J, leaving 22 bases between. Germline CDR1 MNHEY, CDR2 SVGAGI. The CDR3 DNA reads TGTGCCAGCAGTTACGCCACCTCTCAGGGAGGGGTTGACACTGAAGCTTTCTTT. This translates into CASSYATSQGGVDTEAFF.

This clonotype was detected many times. This chain connects TRBV28 to TRBJ2-5; TRBD1 might be the D (5 bases). Trimming shortened V by 2 bases and J by 1 base, and 8 bases separated the two germline ends. Per germline, CDR1 MDHEN and CDR2 SYDVKM. CDR3 length: 14 residues. The CDR3 protein is CASSLVGAQETQYF. The CDR3, as DNA: TGTGCCAGCAGTTTAGTTGGGGCCCAAGAGACCCAGTACTTC.

In this sample, this clonotype turned up many times. This rearrangement joins TRBV7-9 to TRBJ2-3; 7 bases are shared with TRBD1. J lost 4 bases, V lost 1 base, and 5 bases had no gene match. The CDR3 is 15 residues long. Per germline, CDR1 SEHNR and CDR2 FQNEAQ (reference sequence). CDR3 in amino acids: CASSLGDRVPDTQYF. CDR3 bases: TGTGCCAGCAGCTTAGGAGACAGGGTGCCAGATACGCAGTATTTT.

This clonotype has a count of ten or more. The chain recombines TRBV20-1 with TRBJ2-1; 8 positions agree with TRBD2. Germline V gives CDR1 DFQATT, CDR2 SNEGSKA (reference sequence). The CDR3 extends over 13 amino acids. The J segment lost 1 base and the V segment lost 6 bases, leaving 2 bases of the junction unmatched. CDR3 sequence: CSASSGSYNEQFF. DNA for the CDR3: TGCAGTGCCTCTAGCGGGTCCTACAATGAGCAGTTCTTC.